The clone carrying this TCR beta chain was detected a few times. What it binds is unknown. A quantitative 5'-RACE method, one with molecular barcodes, was used to make TCR beta libraries. MiXCR was run by TCRdb on the 5' RACE reads, yielding one entry per CDR3 protein. The sample records just under 95,000 distinct CDR3 sequences, about 9% being singletons. The CDR3 extends over 17 amino acids. V lost 5 bases, J lost 7 bases, and 26 bases lay in between. Germline V lookup: CDR1 SEHNR, CDR2 FQNEAQ (reference sequence). The data belong to a study of CD8 T cells in ankylosing spondylitis. Study observations and caveats: It was reported that disease-linked clones were significantly enriched in matched ankylosing spondylitis synovial fluid.

The sequence was collected from a male donor with ankylosing spondylitis or in good health (not recorded which). The chain is built from TRBV7-9 and TRBJ1-2, with D possibly being TRBD1 (5 bases). Sequencing used blood, either unsorted or a sorted T cell fraction (not recorded which). This CDR3 reads CASSPSQGPNLIRGYTF. For the CDR3, the DNA is TGTGCCAGCAGCCCCAGTCAGGGTCCAAATCTAATCCGTGGCTACACCTTC.